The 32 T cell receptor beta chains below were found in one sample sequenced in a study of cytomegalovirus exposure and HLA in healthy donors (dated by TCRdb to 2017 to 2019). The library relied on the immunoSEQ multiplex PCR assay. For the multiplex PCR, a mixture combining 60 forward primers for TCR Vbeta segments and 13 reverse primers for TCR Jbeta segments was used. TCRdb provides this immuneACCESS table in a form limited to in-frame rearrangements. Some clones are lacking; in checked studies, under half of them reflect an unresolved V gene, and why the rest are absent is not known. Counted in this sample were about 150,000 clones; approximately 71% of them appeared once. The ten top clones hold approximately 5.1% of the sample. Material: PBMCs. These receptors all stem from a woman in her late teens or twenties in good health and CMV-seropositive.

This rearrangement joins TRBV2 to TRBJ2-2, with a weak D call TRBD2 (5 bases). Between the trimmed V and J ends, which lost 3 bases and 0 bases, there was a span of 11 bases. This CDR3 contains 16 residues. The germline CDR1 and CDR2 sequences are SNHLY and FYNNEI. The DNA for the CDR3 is TGTGCCAGCAGTGACCGACCAGCGGCGAACACCGGGGAGCTGTTTTTT. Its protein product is CASSDRPAANTGELFF.

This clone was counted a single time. CDR3 DNA: TGTGCCAGCTCATCGACAGGGGGCGCGGAAGACTATGGCTACACCTTC. Translating it yields CASSSTGGAEDYGYTF. This chain connects TRBV18 to TRBJ1-2; 10 nucleotides align to TRBD1. CDR1 and CDR2 from the germline V gene are KGHSH and LQKENI. The V gene end was trimmed by 5 bases and the J gene end by 3 bases; junction bases not matched to a gene: 9. The CDR3 runs 16 residues.

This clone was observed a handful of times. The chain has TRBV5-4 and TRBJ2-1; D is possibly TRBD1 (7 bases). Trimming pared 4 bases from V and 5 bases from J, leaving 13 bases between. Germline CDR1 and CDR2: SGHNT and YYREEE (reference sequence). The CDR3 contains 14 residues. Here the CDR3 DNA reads TGTGCCAGCAGCCAACGGAGGGGGCACAATGAGCAGTTCTTC. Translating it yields CASSQRRGHNEQFF.

The CDR3 loop reads CATGGSFTMNTEAFF. In DNA, the CDR3 is TGTGCCACAGGAGGTAGTTTTACCATGAACACTGAAGCTTTCTTT. The chain is built from TRBV6-5 and TRBJ1-1; D not certain. The germline V gene encodes CDR1 MNHEY and CDR2 SVGAGI. V was pared by 10 bases and J by 0 bases, with 18 bases between. CDR3 length: 15 residues.

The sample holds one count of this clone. This CDR3 reads CASSFLSSGGATRDEQYF. For the CDR3, the DNA is TGTGCCAGCAGCTTTCTCTCTAGCGGGGGGGCCACGAGGGACGAGCAGTACTTC. The chain has TRBV7-2 and TRBJ2-7, with TRBD2 identical over 12 bases. Looked up from germline, CDR1 is SGHTA and CDR2 is FQGNSA. After removal of 3 bases from V and 5 bases from J, the junction contained 14 bases not matched to a gene. The CDR3 consists of 18 residues.

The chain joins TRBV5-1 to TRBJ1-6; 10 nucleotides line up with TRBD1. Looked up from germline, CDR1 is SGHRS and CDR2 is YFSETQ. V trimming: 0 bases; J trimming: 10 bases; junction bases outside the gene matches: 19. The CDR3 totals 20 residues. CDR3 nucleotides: TGCGCCAGCAGCTTGGCACCCAGAATGGGACAGGGGTCTTTGGGGTCACCCCTCCACTTT. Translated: CASSLAPRMGQGSLGSPLHF. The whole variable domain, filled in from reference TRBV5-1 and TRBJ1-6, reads KAGVTQTPRYLIKTRGQQVTLSCSPISGHRSVSWYQQTPGQGLQFLFEYFSETQRNKGNFPGRFSGRQFSNSRSEMNVSTLELGDSALYLCASSLAPRMGQGSLGSPLHFGNGTRLTVT.

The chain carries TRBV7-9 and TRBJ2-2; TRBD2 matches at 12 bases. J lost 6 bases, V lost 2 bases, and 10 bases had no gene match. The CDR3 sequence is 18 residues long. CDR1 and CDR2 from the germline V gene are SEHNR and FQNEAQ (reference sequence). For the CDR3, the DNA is TGTGCCAGCAGCTTAACGGCTAGCGGGGGGGCTCCACCCGGGGAGCTGTTTTTT. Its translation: CASSLTASGGAPPGELFF.

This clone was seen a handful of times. CDR3 sequence: CARDRVKTGELFF. CDR3 bases: TGTGCCAGGGACAGGGTTAAAACCGGGGAGCTGTTTTTT. The gene calls are TRBV2 and TRBJ2-2; 8 nucleotides match TRBD1. Germline trimming cut 9 bases from V and 5 bases from J; bases unmatched to any gene: 5. Germline V gene sequence: CDR1 SNHLY, CDR2 FYNNEI. The CDR3 is made up of 13 amino acids. The complete variable domain, with remaining parts taken from reference TRBV2 and TRBJ2-2, reads EPEVTQTPSHQVTQMGQEVILRCVPISNHLYFYWYRQILGQKVEFLVSFYNNEISEKSEIFDDQFSVERPDGSNFTLKIRSTKLEDSAMYFCARDRVKTGELFFGEGSRLTVL.

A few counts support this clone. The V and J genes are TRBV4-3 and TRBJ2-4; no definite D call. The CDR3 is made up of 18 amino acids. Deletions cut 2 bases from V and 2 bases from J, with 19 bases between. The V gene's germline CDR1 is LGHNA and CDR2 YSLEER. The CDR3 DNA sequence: TGCGCCAGCAGCCAACTATTGGCAGCAACGGGTACCAAAAACATTCAGTACTTC. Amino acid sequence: CASSQLLAATGTKNIQYF.

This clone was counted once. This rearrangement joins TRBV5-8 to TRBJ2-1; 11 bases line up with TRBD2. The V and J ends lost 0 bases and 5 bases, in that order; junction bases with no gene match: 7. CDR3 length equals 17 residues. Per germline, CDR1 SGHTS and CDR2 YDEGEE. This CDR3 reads CASSLAELAGVHNEQFF. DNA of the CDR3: TGTGCCAGCAGCTTGGCCGAACTAGCGGGAGTACACAATGAGCAGTTCTTC.

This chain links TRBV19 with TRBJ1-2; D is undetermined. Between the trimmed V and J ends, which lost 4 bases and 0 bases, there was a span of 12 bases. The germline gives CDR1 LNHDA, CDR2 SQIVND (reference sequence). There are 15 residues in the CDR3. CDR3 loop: CASSRGDGTNYGYTF. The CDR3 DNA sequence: TGTGCCAGTAGTAGGGGAGATGGGACTAACTATGGCTACACCTTC. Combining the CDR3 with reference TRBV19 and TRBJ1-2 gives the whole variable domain DGGITQSPKYLFRKEGQNVTLSCEQNLNHDAMYWYRQDPGQGLRLIYYSQIVNDFQKGDIAEGYSVSREKKESFPLTVTSAQKNPTAFYLCASSRGDGTNYGYTFGSGTRLTVV.

The CDR3 here is CASSFTGGTEAFF. The CDR3 DNA sequence: TGTGCCAGCAGCTTTACAGGGGGCACTGAAGCTTTCTTT. The V and J genes are TRBV5-5 and TRBJ1-1; 8 nucleotides match TRBD1. The CDR3 extends over 13 amino acids. Germline V gene lookup returns CDR1 SGHKS and CDR2 YYEKEE (reference sequence). With 2 bases clipped from V and 4 bases from J, the junction kept 1 base outside the gene matches.

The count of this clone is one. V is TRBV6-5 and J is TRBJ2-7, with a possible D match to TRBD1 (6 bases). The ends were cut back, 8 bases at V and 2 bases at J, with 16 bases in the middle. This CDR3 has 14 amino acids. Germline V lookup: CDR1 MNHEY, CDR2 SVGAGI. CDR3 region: CASGLRQVTYEQYF. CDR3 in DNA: TGTGCCAGCGGCTTAAGACAGGTGACCTACGAGCAGTACTTC.

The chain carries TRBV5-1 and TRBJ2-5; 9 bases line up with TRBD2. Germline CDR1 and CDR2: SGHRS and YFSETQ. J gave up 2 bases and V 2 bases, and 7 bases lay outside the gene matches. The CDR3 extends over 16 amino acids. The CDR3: CASSFDRGGDQETQYF. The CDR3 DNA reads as TGCGCCAGCAGCTTTGATCGCGGGGGGGATCAAGAGACCCAGTACTTC.

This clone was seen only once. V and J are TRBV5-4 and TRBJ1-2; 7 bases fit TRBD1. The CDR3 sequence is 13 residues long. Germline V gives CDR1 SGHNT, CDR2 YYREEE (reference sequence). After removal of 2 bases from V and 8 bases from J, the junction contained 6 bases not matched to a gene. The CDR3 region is CASSFRGLRGYTF. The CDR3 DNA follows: TGTGCCAGCAGCTTCAGGGGGTTGCGGGGCTACACCTTC.

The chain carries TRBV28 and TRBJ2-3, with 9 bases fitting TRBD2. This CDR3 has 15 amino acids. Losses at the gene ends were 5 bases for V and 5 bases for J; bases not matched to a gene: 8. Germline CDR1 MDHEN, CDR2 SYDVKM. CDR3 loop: CASSARAGGQDTQYF. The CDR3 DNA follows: TGTGCCAGCAGTGCCCGGGCGGGGGGGCAAGATACGCAGTATTTT.

CDR3: CASSPSGFAGNSPLHF. As DNA, the CDR3 is TGTGCCAGCTCACCTTCCGGGTTCGCCGGGAATTCACCCCTCCACTTT. The V call is TRBV18, the J call TRBJ1-6; D is ambiguous. The CDR3 runs 16 residues. In germline, CDR1 is KGHSH, CDR2 LQKENI. Trimming stripped 3 bases from V and 7 bases from J, with 16 bases between.

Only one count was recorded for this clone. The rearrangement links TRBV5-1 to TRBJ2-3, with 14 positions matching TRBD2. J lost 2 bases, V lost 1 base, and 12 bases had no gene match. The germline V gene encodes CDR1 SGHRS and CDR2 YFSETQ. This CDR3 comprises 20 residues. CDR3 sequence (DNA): TGCGCCAGCAGCTTGTCAAGGACTAGCGGGGGGAATTCTTTCACAGATACGCAGTATTTT. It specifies CASSLSRTSGGNSFTDTQYF.

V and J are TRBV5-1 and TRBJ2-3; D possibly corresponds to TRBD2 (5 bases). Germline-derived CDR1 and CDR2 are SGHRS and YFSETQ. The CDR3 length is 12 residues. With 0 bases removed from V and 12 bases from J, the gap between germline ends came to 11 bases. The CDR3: CASSLGQLDQYF. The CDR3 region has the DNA TGCGCCAGCAGCTTGGGACAACTAGACCAGTATTTT.

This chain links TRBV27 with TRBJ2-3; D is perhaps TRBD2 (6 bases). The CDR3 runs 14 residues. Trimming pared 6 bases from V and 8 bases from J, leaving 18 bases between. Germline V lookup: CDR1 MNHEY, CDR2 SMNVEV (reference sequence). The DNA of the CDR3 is TGTGCCAGCAGGAGACTGGGGCTGGGAGGTACGCAGTATTTT. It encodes CASRRLGLGGTQYF.

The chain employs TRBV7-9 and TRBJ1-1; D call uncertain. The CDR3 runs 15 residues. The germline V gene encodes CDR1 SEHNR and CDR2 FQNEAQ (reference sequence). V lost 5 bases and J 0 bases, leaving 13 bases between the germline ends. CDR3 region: CASSPSRRVNTEAFF. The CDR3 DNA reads TGTGCCAGCAGCCCAAGCCGACGGGTGAACACTGAAGCTTTCTTT.

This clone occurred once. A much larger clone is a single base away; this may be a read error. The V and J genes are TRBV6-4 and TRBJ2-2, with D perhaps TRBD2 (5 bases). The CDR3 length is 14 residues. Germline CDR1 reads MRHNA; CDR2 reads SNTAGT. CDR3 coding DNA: TGTTCCAGCAGTGACTCCGGGGACACCGGGGAGCTGTTTTTT. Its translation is CSSSDSGDTGELFF.

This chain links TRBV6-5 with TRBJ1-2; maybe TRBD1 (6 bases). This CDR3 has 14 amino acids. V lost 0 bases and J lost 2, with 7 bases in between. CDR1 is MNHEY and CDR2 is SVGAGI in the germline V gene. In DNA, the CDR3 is TGTGCCAGCAGTTACTCGGACAGAAACTATGGCTACACCTTC. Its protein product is CASSYSDRNYGYTF.

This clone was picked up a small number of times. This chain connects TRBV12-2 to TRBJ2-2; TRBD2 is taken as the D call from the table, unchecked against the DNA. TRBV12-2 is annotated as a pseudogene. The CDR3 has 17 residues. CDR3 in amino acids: CASRLARKAGVSRELFF. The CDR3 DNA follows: TGTGCAAGTCGCTTAGCGAGAAAAGCGGGGGTCTCGAGGGAGCTGTTTTTT.

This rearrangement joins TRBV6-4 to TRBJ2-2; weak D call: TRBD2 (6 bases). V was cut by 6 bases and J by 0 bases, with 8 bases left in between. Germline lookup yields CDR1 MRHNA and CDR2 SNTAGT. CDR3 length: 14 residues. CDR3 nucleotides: TGTGCCAGCAGCGGGGGAGCGAACACCGGGGAGCTGTTTTTT. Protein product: CASSGGANTGELFF.

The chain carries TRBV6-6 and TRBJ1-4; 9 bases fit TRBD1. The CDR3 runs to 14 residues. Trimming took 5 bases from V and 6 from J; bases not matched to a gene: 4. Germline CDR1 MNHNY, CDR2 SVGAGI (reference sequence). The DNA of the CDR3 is TGTGCCAGCAGTGACAGGGGGACCCATGAAAAACTGTTTTTT. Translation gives CASSDRGTHEKLFF.

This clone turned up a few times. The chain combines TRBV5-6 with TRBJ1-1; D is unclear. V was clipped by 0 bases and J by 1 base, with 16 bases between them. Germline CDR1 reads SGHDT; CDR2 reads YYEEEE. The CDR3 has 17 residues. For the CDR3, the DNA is TGTGCCAGCAGCTTGGGAGCGGTACGGGTCAAGAACACTGAAGCTTTCTTT. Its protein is CASSLGAVRVKNTEAFF.

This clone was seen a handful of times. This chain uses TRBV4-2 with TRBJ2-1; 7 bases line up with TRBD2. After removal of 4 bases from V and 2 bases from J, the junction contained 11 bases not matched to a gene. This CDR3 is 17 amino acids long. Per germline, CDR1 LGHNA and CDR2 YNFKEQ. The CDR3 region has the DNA TGTGCCAGCAGCCCCTTCCGGGGCGGGGGAGCCTACAATGAGCAGTTCTTC. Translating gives CASSPFRGGGAYNEQFF.

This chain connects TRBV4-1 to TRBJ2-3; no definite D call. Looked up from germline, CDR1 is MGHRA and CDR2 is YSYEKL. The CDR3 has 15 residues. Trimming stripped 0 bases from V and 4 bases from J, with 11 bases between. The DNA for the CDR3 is TGCGCCAGCAGCCAAGAGAACACTAAGGCAGATACGCAGTATTTT. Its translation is CASSQENTKADTQYF.

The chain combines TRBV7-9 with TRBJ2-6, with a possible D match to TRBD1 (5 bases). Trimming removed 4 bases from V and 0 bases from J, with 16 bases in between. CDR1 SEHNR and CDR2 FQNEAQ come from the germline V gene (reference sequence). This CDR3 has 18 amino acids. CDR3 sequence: CASSSVTDYLSGANVLTF. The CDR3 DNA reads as TGTGCCAGCAGCTCTGTGACAGATTACCTCTCTGGGGCCAACGTCCTGACTTTC.

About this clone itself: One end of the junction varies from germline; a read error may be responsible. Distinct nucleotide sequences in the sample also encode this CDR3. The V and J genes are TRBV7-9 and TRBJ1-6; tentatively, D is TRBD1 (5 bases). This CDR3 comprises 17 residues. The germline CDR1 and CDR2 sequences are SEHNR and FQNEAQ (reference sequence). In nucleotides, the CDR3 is TGCGCCAGCAGCCGTGGGTTCGAACAGGAGAATAATTCACCCCTCCACTTT. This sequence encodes CASSRGFEQENNSPLHF.

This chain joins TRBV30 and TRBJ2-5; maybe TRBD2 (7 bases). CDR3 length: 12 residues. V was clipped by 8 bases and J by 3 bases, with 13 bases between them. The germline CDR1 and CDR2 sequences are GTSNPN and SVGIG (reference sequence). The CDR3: CAIRGAEETQYF. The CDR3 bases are TGTGCCATTCGGGGGGCGGAAGAGACCCAGTACTTC.